This T cell receptor beta chain comes out of a study of graft-versus-host responses after intestinal transplantation. Overall study findings and caveats: An association linked early post-transplant HvG declines with peak circulating GvH clone levels. GvH clones occurred in recipient marrow; some first appeared in ileum or blood.

Germline loops: CDR1 SGHTA, CDR2 FQGTGA. The CDR3 covers 15 residues. V gave up 5 bases and J gave up 3 bases, with 14 bases separating them. This clone was seen a single time. Antigen: not known. The repertoire was sequenced with immunoSEQ multiplex PCR; TCRdb's copy has only in-frame clones and lacks some. The sample lists some 100,000 clones, 75% to 95% occurring once. This specimen consisted of unstimulated CD8+ T cells sorted from spleen or lymph node cells, obtained before intestinal transplant. The receptor's source is a human donor who received an intestinal transplant. This sequence joins TRBV7-3 and TRBJ2-1; D could derive from TRBD1 or TRBD2 (5 bases each). This CDR3 is CASSPLGTDYNEQFF. For the CDR3, the DNA is TGTGCCAGCAGCCCCCTCGGGACCGACTACAATGAGCAGTTCTTC.